This paragraph reports one T cell receptor (beta chain). Clones were read by immunoSEQ multiplex PCR, and TCRdb kept only the in-frame ones, dropping some. Found here are some 2,100,000 clones, 90% to 97% of them singletons; the top ten hold roughly 0.13%. The data are from a study of shared clonotypes between healthy human individuals. Every contributor of samples was a Caucasian grown-up residing in Nashville, Tennessee. The specimen sequenced was naive CD4+ T cells sorted from blood. Described subset: CD45RA+ positively selected. The sequence was collected from a man younger than 35 in good health.

CDR3 amino acids: CASSLRLAGATNTGELFF. The CDR3 DNA reads TGTGCCAGCAGCTTACGGCTAGCGGGGGCCACGAACACCGGGGAGCTGTTTTTT. This chain uses TRBV11-2 with TRBJ2-2; the match to TRBD2 covers 10 bases. This CDR3 has 18 residues. J was trimmed by 0 bases and V by 2 bases; bases with no gene match: 6. Per the germline V gene, CDR1 is SGHAT and CDR2 is FQNNGV.